These 24 T cell receptor beta chains originate from one sample sequenced in a study of blood T cell repertoires in COVID-19. Clones were sequenced by immunoSEQ multiplex PCR, and TCRdb holds only the in-frame ones, with some missing. The sample lists hundreds of thousands of clones; almost 90% were seen once. The sequenced sample consisted of peripheral blood. The receptor source for this set is a woman aged 40 to 49 with COVID-19, enrolled during active disease.

CDR3 protein: CASSPRTGSEAFF. The CDR3, as DNA: TGTGCCAGCAGCCCACGAACCGGGAGTGAAGCTTTCTTT. The V and J genes are TRBV4-2 and TRBJ1-1, with D hard to call. Looked up from germline, CDR1 is LGHNA and CDR2 is YNFKEQ. CDR3 size: 13 residues. V lost 4 bases, J lost 7 bases, and 13 bases lay in between.

The chain joins TRBV7-2 to TRBJ2-2; D may be TRBD1 (6 bases). The CDR3 spans 14 residues. With 5 bases removed from V and 2 bases from J, the gap between germline ends came to 9 bases. Per the germline V gene, CDR1 is SGHTA and CDR2 is FQGNSA. The CDR3 coding sequence is TGTGCCAGCAGCAGGGGGACCAACACCGGGGAGCTGTTTTTT. This codes for CASSRGTNTGELFF.

The genes are TRBV27 and TRBJ2-7; 7 nucleotides line up with TRBD2. V shed 6 bases and J 0 bases; nucleotides not matched to a gene: 5. From germline, CDR1 is MNHEY and CDR2 SMNVEV (reference sequence). This CDR3 is built from 14 residues. The CDR3 DNA is TGTGCCAGCAGCCCGGGGGGAAGCTCCTACGAGCAGTACTTC. As protein: CASSPGGSSYEQYF.

The V and J genes are TRBV24-1 and TRBJ1-3; 7 nucleotides match TRBD1. CDR3 length: 15 amino acids. V shed 3 bases, J shed 3 bases, and the junction held 4 bases outside the gene matches. Germline CDR1 is KGHDR and CDR2 is SFDVKD. CDR3 coding DNA: TGTGCCACCAGTGATGCCGGGACAGATGGAAACACCATATATTTT. Residues: CATSDAGTDGNTIYF.

The gene calls are TRBV19 and TRBJ2-7; D is perhaps TRBD2 (6 bases). Germline V lookup: CDR1 LNHDA, CDR2 SQIVND (reference sequence). CDR3 length equals 17 residues. V was cut by 5 bases and J by 3 bases, with 23 bases left in between. CDR3 DNA sequence: TGTGCCAGTAGTGCAACCCCTGGGACTCCTCCCTTCTACGAGCAGTACTTC. Translated: CASSATPGTPPFYEQYF.

The J gene is TRBJ2-3, the V gene TRBV5-5; possible D gene TRBD1, 6 bases. Trimming took 4 bases from V and 3 from J, leaving 15 bases between them. Germline lookup yields CDR1 SGHKS and CDR2 YYEKEE (reference sequence). There are 15 residues in the CDR3. The CDR3 here is CASSQTEQGTDTQYF. The CDR3 DNA sequence: TGTGCCAGCAGCCAAACCGAACAGGGAACAGATACGCAGTATTTT.

Only one count was recorded for this clone. The CDR3 sequence is CASSPGPTNEKLFF. The CDR3 DNA is TGTGCCAGCTCTCCAGGCCCAACTAATGAAAAACTGTTTTTT. The rearrangement links TRBV18 to TRBJ1-4; no firm D call. The V end was cut by 6 bases, the J end by 0 bases, with 8 bases between. This CDR3 is 14 amino acids long. Germline CDR1 reads KGHSH; CDR2 reads LQKENI.

The chain recombines TRBV10-3 with TRBJ1-6, with no clear D. This CDR3 comprises 12 residues. Deletions cut 2 bases from V and 14 bases from J, with 10 bases between. CDR1 is ENHRY, CDR2 SYGVKD, per germline. The CDR3: CAISERGEALHF. The DNA for the CDR3 is TGTGCCATCAGTGAGCGCGGGGAGGCCCTCCACTTT.

CDR3 protein: CASNNNRDANVLTF. In DNA form, the CDR3 reads TGTGCCAGCAACAATAACAGGGATGCCAACGTCCTGACTTTC. The rearrangement joins TRBV7-2 to TRBJ2-6; D possibly corresponds to TRBD1 (6 bases). This CDR3 region has 14 residues. Germline V CDR1 and CDR2: SGHTA, FQGNSA. Trimming shortened V by 7 bases and J by 7 bases, and 14 bases separated the two germline ends.

The chain has TRBV30 and TRBJ1-3; TRBD1 agrees at 7 bases. Germline CDR1 and CDR2: GTSNPN and SVGIG (reference sequence). V was pared by 1 base and J by 0 bases, with 0 bases of the junction left unmatched. This CDR3 has 14 amino acids. CDR3 DNA sequence: TGTGCCTGGAGTGGGGACAGCTCTGGAAACACCATATATTTT. It specifies CAWSGDSSGNTIYF.

V is TRBV7-9 and J is TRBJ2-7, with D possibly matching TRBD1 (6 bases). This CDR3 region has 14 residues. V was shortened by 4 bases and J by 0 bases, with 10 bases between the two germline ends. Germline CDR1 is SEHNR and CDR2 is FQNEAQ (reference sequence). The CDR3 region is CASSWSQGSYEQYF. The CDR3 DNA follows: TGTGCCAGCAGCTGGTCACAGGGCTCCTACGAGCAGTACTTC.

This clone was detected only once. V usage is TRBV9 and J usage is TRBJ1-1, with D possibly matching TRBD1 (5 bases). The germline V gene has CDR1 SGDLS and CDR2 YYNGEE. Trimming shortened V by 4 bases and J by 0 bases, and 16 bases separated the two germline ends. This CDR3 comprises 16 residues. DNA of the CDR3: TGTGCCAGCAGCCCACTGGGGGGAACTATGAACACTGAAGCTTTCTTT. Translated, it gives CASSPLGGTMNTEAFF.

The genes are TRBV7-9 and TRBJ1-3, with D unresolved. V gave up 1 base and J gave up 5 bases, with 9 bases separating them. The CDR3 is 14 residues long. Germline V gene lookup returns CDR1 SEHNR and CDR2 FQNEAQ (reference sequence). CDR3 sequence (DNA): TGTGCCAGCAGCTTAGGGGCAGACCGAAACACCATATATTTT. Translated: CASSLGADRNTIYF.

This chain uses TRBV2 with TRBJ1-2; 7 positions match TRBD1. The CDR3 runs to 13 residues. After removal of 10 bases from V and 5 bases from J, the junction contained 10 bases not matched to a gene. Per the germline V gene, CDR1 is SNHLY and CDR2 is FYNNEI. This CDR3 is CATGGGTAYGYTF. In DNA, the CDR3 is TGTGCCACAGGAGGCGGGACAGCTTATGGCTACACCTTC. Looking up the rest from reference TRBV2 and TRBJ1-2 gives the full variable domain: EPEVTQTPSHQVTQMGQEVILRCVPISNHLYFYWYRQILGQKVEFLVSFYNNEISEKSEIFDDQFSVERPDGSNFTLKIRSTKLEDSAMYFCATGGGTAYGYTFGSGTRLTVV.

The chain recombines TRBV27 with TRBJ2-2; D is perhaps TRBD2 (5 bases). The CDR3 covers 16 residues. Trimming pared 6 bases from V and 5 bases from J, leaving 19 bases between. Germline CDR1 and CDR2: MNHEY and SMNVEV (reference sequence). The CDR3 DNA sequence: TGTGCCAGCAGGCCACCCTCTTCAACGGGGACCGGGGAGCTGTTTTTT. Translating gives CASRPPSSTGTGELFF.

The V and J genes are TRBV30 and TRBJ1-5; TRBD1 agrees at 9 bases. In germline, CDR1 is GTSNPN, CDR2 SVGIG (reference sequence). CDR3 length: 19 amino acids. Trimming removed 4 bases from V and 0 bases from J; junction bases left unmatched: 16. CDR3 loop: CAWTPGPGQGLYSNQPQHF. CDR3 coding DNA: TGTGCCTGGACGCCTGGACCGGGACAGGGATTATATAGCAATCAGCCCCAGCATTTT.

The V and J genes are TRBV9 and TRBJ2-3; 11 bases are a match to TRBD2. CDR1 and CDR2 (germline): SGDLS, YYNGEE. J was trimmed by 4 bases and V by 3 bases; bases with no gene match: 19. The CDR3 spans 20 residues. The CDR3 DNA is TGTGCCAGCAGCGATAGCGGGGGGGCTTTTCTACTTACGTCCGCAGATACGCAGTATTTT. This sequence encodes CASSDSGGAFLLTSADTQYF.

The chain is built from TRBV5-6 and TRBJ2-1; D possibly corresponds to TRBD1 (5 bases). This CDR3 comprises 15 residues. V lost 0 bases to trimming and J lost 5 bases, with 12 bases between them. From germline, CDR1 is SGHDT and CDR2 YYEEEE. CDR3 coding DNA: TGTGCCAGCAGCTTGGCCGGGCAGGGTCACAATGAGCAGTTCTTC. Encoded protein: CASSLAGQGHNEQFF. Full variable domain (rest looked up from reference TRBV5-6 and TRBJ2-1): DAGVTQSPTHLIKTRGQQVTLRCSPKSGHDTVSWYQQALGQGPQFIFQYYEEEERQRGNFPDRFSGHQFPNYSSELNVNALLLGDSALYLCASSLAGQGHNEQFFGPGTRLTVL.

The V call is TRBV9, the J call TRBJ1-2, with a tentative D call TRBD1 (5 bases). Trimming took off 0 bases at V and 2 bases at J, with 11 bases between the two ends. Per the germline V gene, CDR1 is SGDLS and CDR2 is YYNGEE. The CDR3 totals 15 residues. This chain's CDR3 is CASSVDDRSNYGYTF. CDR3 DNA: TGTGCCAGCAGCGTAGACGACAGATCGAACTATGGCTACACCTTC.

The CDR3 DNA reads as TGTGCCAGCAGCACAACCCTACAGGGGCGCCGGTACGAGCAGTACTTC. Its translation is CASSTTLQGRRYEQYF. The rearrangement joins TRBV27 to TRBJ2-7; 7 bases align to TRBD1. CDR1 is MNHEY and CDR2 is SMNVEV in the germline V gene (reference sequence). The CDR3 covers 16 residues. V lost 6 bases, J lost 4 bases, and 15 bases stayed unmatched.

The chain has TRBV3-1 (or the pseudogene TRBV3-2) and TRBJ2-7; TRBD2 aligns across 9 bases. This CDR3 contains 14 residues. Germline CDR1 reads LGHDT; CDR2 reads YNNKEL (reference sequence). J gave up 5 bases and V 2 bases, and 4 bases lay outside the gene matches. The CDR3 loop reads CASSQKGLAHEQYF. DNA of the CDR3: TGTGCCAGCAGCCAAAAGGGACTAGCCCACGAGCAGTACTTC.

The V gene is TRBV6-2 or TRBV6-3, the J gene TRBJ2-1, with 15 bases aligning to TRBD2. Germline trimming cut 6 bases from V and 1 base from J; bases unmatched to any gene: 7. The CDR3 runs 18 residues. The germline CDR1 and CDR2 sequences are MNHEY and SVGEGT. Here the CDR3 DNA reads TGTGCCAGCAGCCTCGGACTAGCGGGAGGGTTGTCCTACAATGAGCAGTTCTTC. Protein product: CASSLGLAGGLSYNEQFF.

J is TRBJ2-1 and V is TRBV15; 8 bases agree with TRBD2. Germline trimming cut 0 bases from V and 5 bases from J; bases unmatched to any gene: 9. The CDR3 sequence is 17 residues long. Germline CDR1 reads LNHNV; CDR2 reads YYDKDF (reference sequence). CDR3: CATSRDLGGGRDNEQFF. The CDR3 DNA sequence: TGTGCCACCAGCAGAGATCTCGGCGGGGGGAGGGACAATGAGCAGTTCTTC.

The J gene is TRBJ2-1, the V gene TRBV6-6, with D perhaps matching TRBD2 (6 bases). The CDR3 consists of 13 residues. CDR1 and CDR2 from the germline V gene are MNHNY and SVGAGI (reference sequence). Trimming shortened V by 6 bases and J by 10 bases, and 16 bases separated the two germline ends. Here the CDR3 DNA reads TGTGCCAGCAGCCTCGGGGGACGGACAGAGCAGTTCTTC. As protein: CASSLGGRTEQFF.